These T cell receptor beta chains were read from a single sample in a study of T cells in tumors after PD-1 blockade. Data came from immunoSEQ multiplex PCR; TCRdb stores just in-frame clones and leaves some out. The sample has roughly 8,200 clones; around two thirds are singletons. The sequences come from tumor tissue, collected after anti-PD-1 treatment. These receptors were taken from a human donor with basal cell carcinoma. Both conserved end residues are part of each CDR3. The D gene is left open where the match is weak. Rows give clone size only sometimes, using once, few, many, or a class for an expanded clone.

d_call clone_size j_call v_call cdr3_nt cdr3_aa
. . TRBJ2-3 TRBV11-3 TGTGCCAGCAGCTTAGATTCGGCAGGGACAGATACGCAGTATTTT CASSLDSAGTDTQYF
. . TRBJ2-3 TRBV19 TGTGCCAGTAGTAGCCTGGGGCATATTAGCACAGATACGCAGTATTTT CASSSLGHISTDTQYF
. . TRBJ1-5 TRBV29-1 TGCAGCGTTGGGGACGGAAGAGGCAATCAGCCCCAGCATTTT CSVGDGRGNQPQHF
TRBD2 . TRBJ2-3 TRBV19 TGTGCCAGTAGTTCGACTAGCGGGGGCCTAAAACTCGTAACGCAGTATTTT CASSSTSGGLKLVTQYF
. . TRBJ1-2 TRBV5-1 TGCGCCAGCAGCTTGGAGGGGGGATCGCTTGGCTACACCTTC CASSLEGGSLGYTF
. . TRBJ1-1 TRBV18 TGTGCCAGCTCACTCGGACATTTGAACACTGAAGCTTTCTTT CASSLGHLNTEAFF
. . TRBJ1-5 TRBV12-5 TGTGCTAGTGGTTTAACCAGCAATCAGCCCCAGCATTTT CASGLTSNQPQHF
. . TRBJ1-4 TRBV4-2 TGTGCCAGCAGCCAAGAAAAGGGACGAAAACTGTTTTTT CASSQEKGRKLFF
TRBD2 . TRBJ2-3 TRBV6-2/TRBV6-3 TGTGCCAGCAGTTACGGCGGGGGAAACACAGATACGCAGTATTTT CASSYGGGNTDTQYF
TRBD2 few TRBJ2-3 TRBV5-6 TGTGCCAGCAGCTTGGCGGCGGGGGGCAACACAGATACGCAGTATTTT CASSLAAGGNTDTQYF
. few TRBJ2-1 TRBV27 TGTGCCAGCAGTATGCGGACAGGGAGGGACGAGCAGTTCTTC CASSMRTGRDEQFF
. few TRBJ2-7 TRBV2 TGTGCCAGCAGTTCAGACAGGCGCTCCTACGAGCAGTACTTC CASSSDRRSYEQYF
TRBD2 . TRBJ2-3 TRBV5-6 TGTGCCAGCAGCGCGTTACTAGCGGGCTACACAGATACGCAGTATTTT CASSALLAGYTDTQYF
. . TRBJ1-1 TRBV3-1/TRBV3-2 TGTGCCAGCAGCCAAGTTCCGGGACAAGAAGAAGCTTTCTTT CASSQVPGQEEAFF
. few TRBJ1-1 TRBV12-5 TGTGCTAGTCGGCCGATGAACACTGAAGCTTTCTTT CASRPMNTEAFF
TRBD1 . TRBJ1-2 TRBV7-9 TGTGCCAGCAGCAAGGAAGGGGGCGCTGGCTACACCTTC CASSKEGGAGYTF
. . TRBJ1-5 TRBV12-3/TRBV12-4 TGTGCCAGCAGTCACGGGAATCAGCCCCAGCATTTT CASSHGNQPQHF
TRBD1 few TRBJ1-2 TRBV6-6 TGTGCCAGCAGTTCCGGACAGGCGGAGTCCCTCTTC CASSSGQAESLF
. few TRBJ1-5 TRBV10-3 TGTGCCATCAGTGAGTATTTGATAACGCGGGAGCAAAATCAGCCCCAGCATTTT CAISEYLITREQNQPQHF
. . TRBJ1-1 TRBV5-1 TGCGCCAGCAGCAAGGGGACGGGGAACACTGAAGCTTTCTTT CASSKGTGNTEAFF
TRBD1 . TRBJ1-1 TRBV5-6 TGTGCCAGCACCCCACAGGGGCCGGGCGGCACTGAATCTTTCTTT CASTPQGPGGTESFF
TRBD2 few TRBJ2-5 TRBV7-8 TGTGCCAGCAGCTATTCCGGGACTAGCGGGCGGGGCAGCACGACCCAGTACTTC CASSYSGTSGRGSTTQYF
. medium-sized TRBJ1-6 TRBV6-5 TGTGCCAGCAGGGAGACCGAGGGCGGCAATTCACCCCTCCACTTT CASRETEGGNSPLHF
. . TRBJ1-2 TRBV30 TGTGCCTGGAGTCATCTATATGGCTACACCTTC CAWSHLYGYTF
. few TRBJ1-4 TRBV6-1 TGTGCCAGCAGTGAAGCCGGTATTGCAACTAATGAAAAACTGTTTTTT CASSEAGIATNEKLFF
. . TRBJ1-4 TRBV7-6 TGTGCCAGCAGCTTGAGGGGCTCGGGGGCCGTTGAAAAACTGTTTTTT CASSLRGSGAVEKLFF
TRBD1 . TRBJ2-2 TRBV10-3 TGTGCCATCAAAACAGGGGCTACGAACACCGGGGAGCTGTTTTTT CAIKTGATNTGELFF
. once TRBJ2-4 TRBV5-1 TGCGCCAGCAGCTTGGGACTTGCAGAAGGGGGAGACATTCAGTACTTC CASSLGLAEGGDIQYF
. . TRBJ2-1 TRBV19 TGTGCCAGTAGTATCGGACACAACAATGAGCAGTTCTTC CASSIGHNNEQFF
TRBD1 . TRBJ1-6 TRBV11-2 TGTGCCAGCAGCAGTGGACACCGGGACAGGGTTCGTAATTCACCCCTCCACTTT CASSSGHRDRVRNSPLHF
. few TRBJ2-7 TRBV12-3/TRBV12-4 TGTGCCAGCAGTTTGGTACACTACGAGCAGTACTTC CASSLVHYEQYF
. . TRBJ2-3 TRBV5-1 TGCGCCAGCAGCTTGGGGGGACGGAACACAGATACGCAGTATTTT CASSLGGRNTDTQYF
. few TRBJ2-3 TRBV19 TGTGCCAGTAGTAGTGGACTGATAAGCACAGATACGCAGTATTTT CASSSGLISTDTQYF
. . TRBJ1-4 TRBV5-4 TGTGCCAGCAGACCGGCACTGGGGTTTGAAAAACTGTTTTTT CASRPALGFEKLFF
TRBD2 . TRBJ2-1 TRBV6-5 TGTGCCAGCACCAGAGAACTAGCGGTCAATGAGCAGTTCTTC CASTRELAVNEQFF
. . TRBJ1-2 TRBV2 TGTGCCAGCACCGAACAACGACTGGACCTAGGGGACTATGGCTACACCTTC CASTEQRLDLGDYGYTF
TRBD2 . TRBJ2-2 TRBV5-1 TGCGCCAGCAGCCCAGGACTAGCGGGGGGAACCGGGGAGCTGTTTTTT CASSPGLAGGTGELFF
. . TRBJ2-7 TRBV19 TGTGCCAGTAGTATAGAAAGGGGGCGGGGGCCTACGTACGAGCAGTACTTC CASSIERGRGPTYEQYF
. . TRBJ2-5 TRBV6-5 TGTGCCAGCAGAGACCTAGTAGGAGAACAAGAGACCCAGTACTTC CASRDLVGEQETQYF
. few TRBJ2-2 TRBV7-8 TGTGCCAGCAGCTTAGATAGGCGCAACACCGGGGAGCTGTTTTTT CASSLDRRNTGELFF
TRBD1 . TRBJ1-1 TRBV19 TGTGCCAGTATCCCCCCCACAGGGGTGACTGAAGCTTTCTTT CASIPPTGVTEAFF
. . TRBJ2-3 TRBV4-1 TGCGCCAGCAGCCGCCTTGGGGGGGCCCTGGGCACAGATACGCAGTATTTT CASSRLGGALGTDTQYF
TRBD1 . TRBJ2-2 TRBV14 TGTGCCAGCAGCCCAGGAGCAAGGGGGCACACCGGGGAGCTGTTTTTT CASSPGARGHTGELFF
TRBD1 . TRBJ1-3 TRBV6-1 TGTGCCAGCAGTGAACCTCGACAGGGGATCTCTGGAAACACCATATATTTT CASSEPRQGISGNTIYF
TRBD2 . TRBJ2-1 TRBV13 TGTGCCAGCAGCTTAGCATTGACTAGCGGGGGGCCTTCACATGAGCAGTTCTTC CASSLALTSGGPSHEQFF
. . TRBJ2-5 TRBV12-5 TGTGCTAGTGGTACCGGGACCGCGTACCAAGAGACCCAGTACTTC CASGTGTAYQETQYF
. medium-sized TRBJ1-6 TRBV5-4 TGTGCCAGCAGCTTGACAGGGAACGATAATTCACCCCTCCACTTT CASSLTGNDNSPLHF
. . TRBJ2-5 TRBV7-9 TGTGCCAGCAGCTTAAGGGCGGGGTTAGAGACCCAGTACTTC CASSLRAGLETQYF
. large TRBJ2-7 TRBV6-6 TGTGCCAGCAGTGACCCCTACGAGCAGTACTTC CASSDPYEQYF
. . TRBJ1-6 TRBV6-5 TGTGCCAGCAGTTACTGGCAGGGGACCTATAATTCACCCCTCCACTTT CASSYWQGTYNSPLHF
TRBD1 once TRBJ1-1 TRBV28 TGTGCCACAAATACAGGGGGCGCGAGTTGGTCTGAAGCTTTCTTT CATNTGGASWSEAFF
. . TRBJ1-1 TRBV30 TGTGCCTGGAGTGTATACAGTGAAGCTTTCTTT CAWSVYSEAFF
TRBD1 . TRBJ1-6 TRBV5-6 TGTGCCAGCAGCTTGGGACAGGGATCTAATTCACCCCTCCACTTT CASSLGQGSNSPLHF